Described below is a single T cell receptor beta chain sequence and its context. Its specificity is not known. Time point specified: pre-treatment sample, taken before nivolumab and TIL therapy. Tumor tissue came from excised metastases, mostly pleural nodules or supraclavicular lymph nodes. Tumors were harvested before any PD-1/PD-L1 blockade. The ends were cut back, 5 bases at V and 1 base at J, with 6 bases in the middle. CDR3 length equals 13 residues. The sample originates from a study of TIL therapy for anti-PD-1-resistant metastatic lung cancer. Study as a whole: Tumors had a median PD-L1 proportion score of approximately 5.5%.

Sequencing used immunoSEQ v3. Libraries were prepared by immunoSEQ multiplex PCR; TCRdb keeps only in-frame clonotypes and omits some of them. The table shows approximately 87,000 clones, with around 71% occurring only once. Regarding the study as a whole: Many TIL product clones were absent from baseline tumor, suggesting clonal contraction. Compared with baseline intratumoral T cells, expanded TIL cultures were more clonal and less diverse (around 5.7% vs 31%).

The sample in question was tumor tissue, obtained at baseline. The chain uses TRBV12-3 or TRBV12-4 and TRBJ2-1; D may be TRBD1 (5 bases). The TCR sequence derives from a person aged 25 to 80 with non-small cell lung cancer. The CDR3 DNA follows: TGTGCCAGCAGTGGACAATCCTACAATGAGCAGTTCTTC. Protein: CASSGQSYNEQFF.